This is a list of T cell receptor beta chains from one sample in a study of cytomegalovirus exposure and HLA in healthy donors. Only in-frame clones appear in the TCRdb table, and some are missing; sequencing was by immunoSEQ multiplex PCR. The specimen's table records about 160,000 clones. Material for sequencing was PBMCs. The receptors here all came from a man aged 25-45 years in good health and CMV-seronegative. CDR3s include the opening cysteine and the closing phenylalanine or tryptophan. The order of the fields is J gene, D gene, V gene, CDR3 DNA, CDR3 protein. A D gene is named only where the DNA matches it firmly.

j_call: TRBJ2-1; d_call: -; v_call: TRBV29-1; cdr3_nt: TGCAGCGGCTGGGGCAGTGAGCAGTTCTTC; cdr3_aa: CSGWGSEQFF
j_call: TRBJ1-5; d_call: TRBD1; v_call: TRBV6-5; cdr3_nt: TGTGCCAGCAGTTACGACAGGGATGGTCAGCCCCAGCATTTT; cdr3_aa: CASSYDRDGQPQHF
j_call: TRBJ2-5; d_call: -; v_call: TRBV6-5; cdr3_nt: TGTGCCAGCAGTCAGACAGTGCTGGGGACCCAGTACTTC; cdr3_aa: CASSQTVLGTQYF
j_call: TRBJ2-1; d_call: TRBD1; v_call: TRBV7-2; cdr3_nt: TGTGCCAGCAGCTTAAGGGGACAGGGGGGAAATGAGCAGTTCTTC; cdr3_aa: CASSLRGQGGNEQFF
j_call: TRBJ2-3; d_call: -; v_call: TRBV29-1; cdr3_nt: TGCAGCGTTGATGGGTCGGGGAGGGGGGCGGATACGCAGTATTTT; cdr3_aa: CSVDGSGRGADTQYF
j_call: TRBJ2-2; d_call: TRBD2; v_call: TRBV4-3; cdr3_nt: TGCGCCAGTACTAGCGGGGACGCCCCCGGGGAGCTGTTTTTT; cdr3_aa: CASTSGDAPGELFF
j_call: TRBJ1-4; d_call: TRBD1; v_call: TRBV5-8; cdr3_nt: TGTGCCAGCAGCCGGACAGGGGTCGGGGAAAAACTGTTTTTT; cdr3_aa: CASSRTGVGEKLFF
j_call: TRBJ1-5; d_call: -; v_call: TRBV27; cdr3_nt: TGTGCCAGCAGTCGAGGGCGGGGAGGCAATCAGCCCCAGCATTTT; cdr3_aa: CASSRGRGGNQPQHF
j_call: TRBJ1-2; d_call: -; v_call: TRBV7-9; cdr3_nt: TGTGCCAGCAGCTTAGTTCTCGACGGGAACTATGGCTACACCTTC; cdr3_aa: CASSLVLDGNYGYTF
j_call: TRBJ1-2; d_call: -; v_call: TRBV10-2; cdr3_nt: TGCGCCAGCAGCAGGGACAACACGGCTAACTATGGCTACACCTTC; cdr3_aa: CASSRDNTANYGYTF
j_call: TRBJ2-1; d_call: TRBD2; v_call: TRBV28; cdr3_nt: TGTGCCAGCAGTTTCGGGTTGGGACTAGCAAGGAATGAGCAGTTCTTC; cdr3_aa: CASSFGLGLARNEQFF
j_call: TRBJ2-2; d_call: -; v_call: TRBV9; cdr3_nt: TGTGCCAGCAGCGTAGCTGGGGCATTGAACACCGGGGAGCTGTTTTTT; cdr3_aa: CASSVAGALNTGELFF
j_call: TRBJ2-7; d_call: -; v_call: TRBV2; cdr3_nt: TGTGCCAGCAACATGATCGACAGCGAGCAGTACTTC; cdr3_aa: CASNMIDSEQYF
j_call: TRBJ2-4; d_call: -; v_call: TRBV30; cdr3_nt: TGTGCCTGGAGTCCCCTTCTAGCGTGGGGGGCCAAAAACATTCAGTACTTC; cdr3_aa: CAWSPLLAWGAKNIQYF
j_call: TRBJ2-1; d_call: TRBD2; v_call: TRBV18; cdr3_nt: TGTGCCAGCTCACCGACTACGACTAGCGGTAACCATGAGCAGTTCTTC; cdr3_aa: CASSPTTTSGNHEQFF
j_call: TRBJ1-5; d_call: -; v_call: TRBV27; cdr3_nt: TGTGCCAGCAAATATGGCGGGATTGGCAATCAGCCCCAGCATTTT; cdr3_aa: CASKYGGIGNQPQHF
j_call: TRBJ1-3; d_call: -; v_call: TRBV18; cdr3_nt: TGTGCCAGCTCACCACAGGGGTTCGGAAACACCATATATTTT; cdr3_aa: CASSPQGFGNTIYF
j_call: TRBJ1-2; d_call: -; v_call: TRBV4-1; cdr3_nt: TGCGCCAGCAGCCAGCTGGGCCAGATTAACTATGGCTACACCTTC; cdr3_aa: CASSQLGQINYGYTF
j_call: TRBJ2-1; d_call: TRBD1; v_call: TRBV28; cdr3_nt: TGTGCCAGCAGTTTAAGGGTTGGACAGGGGGCCGATAGCTCCTACAATGAGCAGTTCTTC; cdr3_aa: CASSLRVGQGADSSYNEQFF
j_call: TRBJ1-1; d_call: -; v_call: TRBV6-5; cdr3_nt: TGTGCCAGCAGCCTCTCCGGGAGGAACACTGAAGCTTTCTTT; cdr3_aa: CASSLSGRNTEAFF
j_call: TRBJ2-7; d_call: -; v_call: TRBV27; cdr3_nt: TGTGCCAGCAGTTACCAGGGTACCTACGAGCAGTACTTC; cdr3_aa: CASSYQGTYEQYF
j_call: TRBJ1-1; d_call: -; v_call: TRBV4-2; cdr3_nt: TGTGCCAGCAGCCACAGAGACCGCGGAACTGAAGCTTTCTTT; cdr3_aa: CASSHRDRGTEAFF
j_call: TRBJ2-3; d_call: TRBD2; v_call: TRBV25-1; cdr3_nt: TGTGCCAGCACGCTAGCGGGCCGCACAGATACGCAGTATTTT; cdr3_aa: CASTLAGRTDTQYF
j_call: TRBJ2-7; d_call: TRBD1; v_call: TRBV5-1; cdr3_nt: TGCGCCAGCAGCTTGATCCCGGGACAGGGGTACGAGCAGTACTTC; cdr3_aa: CASSLIPGQGYEQYF
j_call: TRBJ1-2; d_call: TRBD1; v_call: TRBV15; cdr3_nt: TGTGCCACCAGCAGAGATTCAGGACAGGGGCGCTATGGCTACACCTTC; cdr3_aa: CATSRDSGQGRYGYTF
j_call: TRBJ1-6; d_call: -; v_call: TRBV6-5; cdr3_nt: TGTGCCAGCAGTCCTACAGGGATGTCACCCCTCCACTTT; cdr3_aa: CASSPTGMSPLHF
j_call: TRBJ1-4; d_call: -; v_call: TRBV18; cdr3_nt: TGTGCCAGCTCACCGAGGGATGGATCAACTAATGAAAAACTGTTTTTT; cdr3_aa: CASSPRDGSTNEKLFF
j_call: TRBJ2-2; d_call: TRBD2; v_call: TRBV5-1; cdr3_nt: TGCGCCAGCAGCTTGGACGGGAGGGCCGAGGAGCTGTTTTTT; cdr3_aa: CASSLDGRAEELFF
j_call: TRBJ2-7; d_call: TRBD2; v_call: TRBV5-1; cdr3_nt: TGCGCCAGCAGCCTATTGACTAGCGGGAGCTACGAGCAGTACTTC; cdr3_aa: CASSLLTSGSYEQYF
j_call: TRBJ2-1; d_call: -; v_call: TRBV11-3; cdr3_nt: TGTGCCAGCACCGACCCGGGCTCCTACAATGAGCAGTTCTTC; cdr3_aa: CASTDPGSYNEQFF
j_call: TRBJ1-3; d_call: -; v_call: TRBV28; cdr3_nt: TGTGCCAGCGGCCATACAGCCCTCTCTGGAAACACCATATATTTT; cdr3_aa: CASGHTALSGNTIYF
j_call: TRBJ1-1; d_call: -; v_call: TRBV20-1; cdr3_nt: TGTAGTGCTAGCATGAACACTGAAGCTTTCTTT; cdr3_aa: CSASMNTEAFF
j_call: TRBJ2-1; d_call: TRBD2; v_call: TRBV5-4; cdr3_nt: TGTGCCAGCAGCAAAGGGACTAGCGGGGTCTCCTACAATGAGCAGTTCTTC; cdr3_aa: CASSKGTSGVSYNEQFF
j_call: TRBJ1-1; d_call: -; v_call: TRBV7-6; cdr3_nt: TGTGCCAGCAGCCCGCCGACTCCTCGGAACACTGAAGCTTTCTTT; cdr3_aa: CASSPPTPRNTEAFF
j_call: TRBJ1-5; d_call: TRBD1; v_call: TRBV15; cdr3_nt: TGTGCCACCAGCAGAGAGGGACAGGGAAAGAGCAATCAGCCCCAGCATTTT; cdr3_aa: CATSREGQGKSNQPQHF
j_call: TRBJ2-7; d_call: TRBD1; v_call: TRBV7-6; cdr3_nt: TGTGCCAGCAGCTTAGCCCCCTCGAGGACAGGGCTCTACGAGCAGTACTTC; cdr3_aa: CASSLAPSRTGLYEQYF
j_call: TRBJ2-7; d_call: TRBD2; v_call: TRBV11-2; cdr3_nt: TGTGCCAGCAGCCCGGGACTAGCGACGACTGGGAGAGAGCAGTACTTC; cdr3_aa: CASSPGLATTGREQYF
j_call: TRBJ1-2; d_call: -; v_call: TRBV2; cdr3_nt: TGTGCCAGCAGTCAGGGAGGGCACTATGGCTACACCTTC; cdr3_aa: CASSQGGHYGYTF
j_call: TRBJ2-7; d_call: -; v_call: TRBV6-6; cdr3_nt: TGTGCCAGCAGTTATCCGGGAACTACTAGCGAGCAGTACTTC; cdr3_aa: CASSYPGTTSEQYF
j_call: TRBJ1-1; d_call: -; v_call: TRBV19; cdr3_nt: TGTGCCAGTATAGGGGGACCTGAAGCTTTCTTT; cdr3_aa: CASIGGPEAFF